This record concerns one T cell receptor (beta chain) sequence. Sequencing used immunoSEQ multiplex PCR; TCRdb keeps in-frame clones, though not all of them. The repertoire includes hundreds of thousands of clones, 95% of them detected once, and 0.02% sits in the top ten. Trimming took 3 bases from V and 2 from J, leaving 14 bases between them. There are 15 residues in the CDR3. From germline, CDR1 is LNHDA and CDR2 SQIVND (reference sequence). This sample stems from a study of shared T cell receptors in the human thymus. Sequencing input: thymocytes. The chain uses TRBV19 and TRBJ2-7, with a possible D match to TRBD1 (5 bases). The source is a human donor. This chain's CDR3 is CASSIGLRGAYEQYF. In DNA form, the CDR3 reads TGTGCCAGTAGTATTGGGCTAAGGGGTGCCTACGAGCAGTACTTC.